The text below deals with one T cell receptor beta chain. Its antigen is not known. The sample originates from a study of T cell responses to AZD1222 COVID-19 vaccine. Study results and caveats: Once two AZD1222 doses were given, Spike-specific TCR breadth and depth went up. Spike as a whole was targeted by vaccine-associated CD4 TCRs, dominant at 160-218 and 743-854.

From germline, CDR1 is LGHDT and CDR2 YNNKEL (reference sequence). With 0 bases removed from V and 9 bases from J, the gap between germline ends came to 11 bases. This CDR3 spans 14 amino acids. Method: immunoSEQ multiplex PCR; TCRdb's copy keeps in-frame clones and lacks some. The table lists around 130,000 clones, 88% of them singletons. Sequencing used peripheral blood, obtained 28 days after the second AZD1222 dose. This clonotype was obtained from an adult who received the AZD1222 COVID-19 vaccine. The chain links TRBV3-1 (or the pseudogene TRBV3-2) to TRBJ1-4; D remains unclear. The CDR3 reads CASSQDRNSQKLFF. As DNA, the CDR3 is TGTGCCAGCAGCCAAGATAGAAACAGCCAAAAACTGTTTTTT.